The TCR beta chain described here comes from a study of cytomegalovirus exposure and HLA in healthy donors. For the study at large: A previous analysis identified 95 million to 140 million unique TCR beta sequences derived from about 180 million T cells. The study, taken as a whole, reports: Both high specificity and high sensitivity reportedly marked the classifier's diagnosis of cytomegalovirus status. It is likely that the observed cluster of highly shared sequence variants was a sequencing artifact.

On this clone itself: Its specificity is not known.

Researchers ran the PCR with 60 Vbeta and 13 Jbeta primers. Clones were sequenced by immunoSEQ multiplex PCR, and TCRdb holds only the in-frame ones, with some missing. The table lists fewer than 200,000 clones, approximately 80% of them singletons. The clonotype comes from a woman under 40 in good health and CMV-seropositive. The sequenced sample consisted of PBMCs.

The CDR3 protein is CASMPPSVYNEQFF. DNA of the CDR3: TGCGCCAGCATGCCTCCTAGCGTCTACAATGAGCAGTTCTTC. The chain employs TRBV5-1 and TRBJ2-1; possibly TRBD2 for D (6 bases). Between the trimmed V and J ends, which lost 6 bases and 3 bases, there was a span of 13 bases. Looked up from germline, CDR1 is SGHRS and CDR2 is YFSETQ. CDR3 size: 14 residues.